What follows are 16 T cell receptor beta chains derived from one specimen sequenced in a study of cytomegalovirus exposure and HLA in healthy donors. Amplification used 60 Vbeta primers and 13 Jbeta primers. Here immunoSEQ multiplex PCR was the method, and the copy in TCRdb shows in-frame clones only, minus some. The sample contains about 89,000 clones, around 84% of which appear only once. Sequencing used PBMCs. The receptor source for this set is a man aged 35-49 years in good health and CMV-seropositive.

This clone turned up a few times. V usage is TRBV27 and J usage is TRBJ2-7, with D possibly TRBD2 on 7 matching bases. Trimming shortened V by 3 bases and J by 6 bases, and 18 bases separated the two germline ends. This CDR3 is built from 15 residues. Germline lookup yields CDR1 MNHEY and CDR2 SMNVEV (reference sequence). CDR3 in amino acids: CASSLAGALAFEQYF. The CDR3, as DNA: TGTGCCAGCAGTTTGGCGGGGGCATTGGCCTTCGAGCAGTACTTC.

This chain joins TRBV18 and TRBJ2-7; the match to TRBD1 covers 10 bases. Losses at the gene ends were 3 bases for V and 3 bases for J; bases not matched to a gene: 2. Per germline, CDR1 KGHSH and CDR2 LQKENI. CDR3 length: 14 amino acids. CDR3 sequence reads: CASSPDRGFYEQYF. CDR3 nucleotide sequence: TGTGCCAGCTCACCGGACAGGGGGTTCTACGAGCAGTACTTC.

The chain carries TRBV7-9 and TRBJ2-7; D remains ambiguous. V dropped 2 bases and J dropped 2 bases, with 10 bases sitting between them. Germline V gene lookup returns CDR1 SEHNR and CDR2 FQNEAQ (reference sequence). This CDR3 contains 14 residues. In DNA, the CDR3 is TGTGCCAGCAGCTTATCAGCAGGCACCTACGAGCAGTACTTC. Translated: CASSLSAGTYEQYF. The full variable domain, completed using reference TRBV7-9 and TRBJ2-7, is DTGVSQNPRHKITKRGQNVTFRCDPISEHNRLYWYRQTLGQGPEFLTYFQNEAQLEKSRLLSDRFSAERPKGSFSTLEIQRTEQGDSAMYLCASSLSAGTYEQYFGPGTRLTVT.

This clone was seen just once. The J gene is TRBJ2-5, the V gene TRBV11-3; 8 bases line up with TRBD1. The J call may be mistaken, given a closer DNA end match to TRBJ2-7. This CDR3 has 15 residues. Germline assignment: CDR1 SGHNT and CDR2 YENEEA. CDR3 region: CASSLGTGYIYEQYF. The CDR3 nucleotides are TGTGCCAGCAGCCTGGGGACAGGCTACATCTACGAGCAGTACTTC.

CDR3 sequence: CASSLPGQSSYEQYF. The CDR3 DNA follows: TGTGCCAGCAGCTTACCTGGACAGAGCTCCTACGAGCAGTACTTC. The chain has TRBV5-4 and TRBJ2-7, with D maybe TRBD1 (6 bases). V was pared by 2 bases and J by 0 bases, with 12 bases between. Germline CDR1 and CDR2: SGHNT and YYREEE (reference sequence). The CDR3 spans 15 residues.

CDR3 amino acids: CASSYSRGGYTF. In nucleotides, the CDR3 is TGTGCCAGCAGTTATAGCCGGGGTGGCTACACCTTC. V gene TRBV6-5 combines with J gene TRBJ1-2, with unresolved D. The CDR3 covers 12 residues. Trimming pared 3 bases from V and 7 bases from J, leaving 9 bases between. Germline CDR1 is MNHEY and CDR2 is SVGAGI.

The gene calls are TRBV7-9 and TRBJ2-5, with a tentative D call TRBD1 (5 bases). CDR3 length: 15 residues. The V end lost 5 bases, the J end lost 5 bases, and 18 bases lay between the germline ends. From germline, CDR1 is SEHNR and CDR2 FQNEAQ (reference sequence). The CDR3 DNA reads TGTGCCAGCAGCCCACGCAGGGCCTTGGGGGAGACCCAGTACTTC. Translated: CASSPRRALGETQYF.

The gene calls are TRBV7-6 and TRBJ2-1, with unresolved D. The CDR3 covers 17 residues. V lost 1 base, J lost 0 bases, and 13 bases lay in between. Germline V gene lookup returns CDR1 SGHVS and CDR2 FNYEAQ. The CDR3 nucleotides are TGTGCCAGCAGCTTAGATGCACTGCCAAGCTCCTACAATGAGCAGTTCTTC. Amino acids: CASSLDALPSSYNEQFF. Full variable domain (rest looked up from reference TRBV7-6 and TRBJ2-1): GAGVSQSPRYKVTKRGQDVALRCDPISGHVSLYWYRQALGQGPEFLTYFNYEAQQDKSGLPNDRFSAERPEGSISTLTIQRTEQRDSAMYRCASSLDALPSSYNEQFFGPGTRLTVL.

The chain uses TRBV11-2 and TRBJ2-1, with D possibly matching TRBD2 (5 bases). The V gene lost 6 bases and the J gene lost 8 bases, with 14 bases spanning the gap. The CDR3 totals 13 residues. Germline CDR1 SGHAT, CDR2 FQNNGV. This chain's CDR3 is CASSPSLDDEQFF. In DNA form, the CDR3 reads TGTGCCAGCAGTCCCTCACTAGACGATGAGCAGTTCTTC.

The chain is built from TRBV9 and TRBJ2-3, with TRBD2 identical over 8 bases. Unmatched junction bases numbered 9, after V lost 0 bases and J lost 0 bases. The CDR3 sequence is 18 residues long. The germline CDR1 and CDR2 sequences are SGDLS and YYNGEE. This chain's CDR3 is CASSVALLSGSSTDTQYF. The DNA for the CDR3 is TGTGCCAGCAGCGTAGCCCTACTCAGCGGGAGCAGCACAGATACGCAGTATTTT.

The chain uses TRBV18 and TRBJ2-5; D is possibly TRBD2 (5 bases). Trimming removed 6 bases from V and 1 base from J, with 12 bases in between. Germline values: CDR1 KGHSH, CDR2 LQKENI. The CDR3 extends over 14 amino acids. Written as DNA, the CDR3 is TGTGCCAGCTCTCCAGTCCGGGGCCAAGAGACCCAGTACTTC. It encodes CASSPVRGQETQYF.

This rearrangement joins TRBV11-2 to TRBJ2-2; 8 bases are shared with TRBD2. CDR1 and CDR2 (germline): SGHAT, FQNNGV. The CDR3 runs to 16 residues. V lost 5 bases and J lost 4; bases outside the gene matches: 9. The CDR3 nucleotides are TGTGCCAGCAGCCGATCCGGCGGGAGGTCCACCGGGGAGCTGTTTTTT. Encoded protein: CASSRSGGRSTGELFF.

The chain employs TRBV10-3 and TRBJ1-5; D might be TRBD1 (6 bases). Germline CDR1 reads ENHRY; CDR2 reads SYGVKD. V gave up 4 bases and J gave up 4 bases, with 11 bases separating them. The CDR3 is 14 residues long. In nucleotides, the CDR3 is TGTGCCATCAGTGTTGGGGACAAAAATCAGCCCCAGCATTTT. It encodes CAISVGDKNQPQHF.

The CDR3 DNA is TGTGCCAGTAATCCTAGCTCCTACAATGAGCAGTTCTTC. This codes for CASNPSSYNEQFF. The rearrangement joins TRBV19 to TRBJ2-1; D unresolved. V dropped 7 bases and J dropped 0 bases, with 7 bases sitting between them. This CDR3 comprises 13 residues. Germline assignment: CDR1 LNHDA and CDR2 SQIVND (reference sequence).

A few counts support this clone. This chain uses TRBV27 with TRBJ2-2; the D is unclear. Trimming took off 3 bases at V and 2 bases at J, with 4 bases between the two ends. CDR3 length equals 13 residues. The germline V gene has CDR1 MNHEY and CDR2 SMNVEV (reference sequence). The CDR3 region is CASSFPNTGELFF. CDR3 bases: TGTGCCAGCAGTTTCCCTAACACCGGGGAGCTGTTTTTT.

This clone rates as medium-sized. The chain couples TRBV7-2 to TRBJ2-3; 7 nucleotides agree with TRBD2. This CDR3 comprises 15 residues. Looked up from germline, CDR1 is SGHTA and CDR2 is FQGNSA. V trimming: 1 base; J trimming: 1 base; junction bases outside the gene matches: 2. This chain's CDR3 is CASSLDAGGTDTQYF. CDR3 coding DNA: TGTGCCAGCAGCTTAGATGCGGGAGGCACAGATACGCAGTATTTT.